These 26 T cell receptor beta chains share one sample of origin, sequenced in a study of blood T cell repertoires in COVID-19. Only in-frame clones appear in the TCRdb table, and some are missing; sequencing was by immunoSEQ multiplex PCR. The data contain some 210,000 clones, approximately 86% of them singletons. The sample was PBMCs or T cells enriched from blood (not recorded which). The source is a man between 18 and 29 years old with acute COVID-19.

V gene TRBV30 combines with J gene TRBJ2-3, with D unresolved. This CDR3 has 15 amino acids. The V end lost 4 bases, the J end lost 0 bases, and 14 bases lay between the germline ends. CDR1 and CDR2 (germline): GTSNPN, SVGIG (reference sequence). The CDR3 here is CAWKHGGFSTDTQYF. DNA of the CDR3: TGTGCCTGGAAACATGGCGGCTTTAGCACAGATACGCAGTATTTT.

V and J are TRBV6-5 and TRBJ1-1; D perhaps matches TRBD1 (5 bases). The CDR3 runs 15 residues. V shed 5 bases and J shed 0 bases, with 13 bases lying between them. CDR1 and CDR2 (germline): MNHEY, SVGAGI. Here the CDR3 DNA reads TGTGCCAGCAGTCGTCGACAGACTCTGAACACTGAAGCTTTCTTT. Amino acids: CASSRRQTLNTEAFF.

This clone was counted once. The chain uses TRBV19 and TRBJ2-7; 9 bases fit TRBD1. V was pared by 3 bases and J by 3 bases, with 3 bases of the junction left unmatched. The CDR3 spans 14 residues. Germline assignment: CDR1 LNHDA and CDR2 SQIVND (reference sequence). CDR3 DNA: TGTGCCAGTAGTATTGGGACAGGGTACTACGAGCAGTACTTC. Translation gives CASSIGTGYYEQYF.

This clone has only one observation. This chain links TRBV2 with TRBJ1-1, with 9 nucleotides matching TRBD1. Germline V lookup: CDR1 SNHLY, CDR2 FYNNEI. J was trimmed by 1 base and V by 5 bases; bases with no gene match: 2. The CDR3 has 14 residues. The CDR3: CASSLTGGNTEAFF. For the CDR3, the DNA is TGTGCCAGCAGTCTGACAGGGGGGAACACTGAAGCTTTCTTT. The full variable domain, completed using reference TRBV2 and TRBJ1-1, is EPEVTQTPSHQVTQMGQEVILRCVPISNHLYFYWYRQILGQKVEFLVSFYNNEISEKSEIFDDQFSVERPDGSNFTLKIRSTKLEDSAMYFCASSLTGGNTEAFFGQGTRLTVV.

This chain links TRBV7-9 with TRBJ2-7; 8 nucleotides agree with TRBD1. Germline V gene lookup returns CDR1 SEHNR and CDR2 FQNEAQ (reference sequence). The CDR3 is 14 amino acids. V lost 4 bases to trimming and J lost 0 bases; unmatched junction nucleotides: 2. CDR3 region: CASSSGTGSYEQYF. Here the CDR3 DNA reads TGTGCCAGCAGCTCCGGGACAGGCTCCTACGAGCAGTACTTC.

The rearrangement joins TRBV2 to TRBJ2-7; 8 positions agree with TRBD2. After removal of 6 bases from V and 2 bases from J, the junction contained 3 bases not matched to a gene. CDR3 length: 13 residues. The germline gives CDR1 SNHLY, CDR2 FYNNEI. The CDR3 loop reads CASSGRGTYEQYF. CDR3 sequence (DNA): TGTGCCAGCAGCGGGAGGGGAACCTACGAGCAGTACTTC. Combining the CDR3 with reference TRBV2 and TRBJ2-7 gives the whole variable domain EPEVTQTPSHQVTQMGQEVILRCVPISNHLYFYWYRQILGQKVEFLVSFYNNEISEKSEIFDDQFSVERPDGSNFTLKIRSTKLEDSAMYFCASSGRGTYEQYFGPGTRLTVT.

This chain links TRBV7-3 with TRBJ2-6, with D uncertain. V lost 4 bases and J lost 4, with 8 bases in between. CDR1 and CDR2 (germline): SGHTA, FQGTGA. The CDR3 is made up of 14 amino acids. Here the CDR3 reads CASSWSPGANVLTF. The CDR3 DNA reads TGTGCCAGCAGCTGGAGTCCCGGGGCCAACGTCCTGACTTTC. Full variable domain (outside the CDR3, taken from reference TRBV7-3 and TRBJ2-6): GAGVSQTPSNKVTEKGKYVELRCDPISGHTALYWYRQSLGQGPEFLIYFQGTGAADDSGLPNDRFFAVRPEGSVSTLKIQRTERGDSAVYLCASSWSPGANVLTFGAGSRLTVL.

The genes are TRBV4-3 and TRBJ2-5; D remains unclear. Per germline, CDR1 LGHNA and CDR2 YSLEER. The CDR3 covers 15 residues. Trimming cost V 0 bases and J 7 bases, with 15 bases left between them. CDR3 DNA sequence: TGCGCCAGCAGCCAAGATCTGTCACCGTCCGGGACCCAGTACTTC. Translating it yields CASSQDLSPSGTQYF.

CDR3 nucleotide sequence: TGTGCCAGCAGTCCCGGGACAGGCGTCGGGGAGCAGTACTTC. It translates to CASSPGTGVGEQYF. The rearrangement joins TRBV27 to TRBJ2-7; TRBD1 aligns across 8 bases. Germline assignment: CDR1 MNHEY and CDR2 SMNVEV (reference sequence). V shed 5 bases, J shed 7 bases, and the junction held 10 bases outside the gene matches. The CDR3 is 14 residues long.

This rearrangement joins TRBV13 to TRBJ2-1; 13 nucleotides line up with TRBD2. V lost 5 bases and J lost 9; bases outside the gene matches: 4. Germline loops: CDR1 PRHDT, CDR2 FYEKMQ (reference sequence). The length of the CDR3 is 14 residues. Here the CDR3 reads CASSAGLAGIEQFF. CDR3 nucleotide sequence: TGTGCCAGCAGCGCGGGACTAGCGGGAATTGAGCAGTTCTTC. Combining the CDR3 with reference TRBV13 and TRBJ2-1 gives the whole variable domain AAGVIQSPRHLIKEKRETATLKCYPIPRHDTVYWYQQGPGQDPQFLISFYEKMQSDKGSIPDRFSAQQFSDYHSELNMSSLELGDSALYFCASSAGLAGIEQFFGPGTRLTVL.

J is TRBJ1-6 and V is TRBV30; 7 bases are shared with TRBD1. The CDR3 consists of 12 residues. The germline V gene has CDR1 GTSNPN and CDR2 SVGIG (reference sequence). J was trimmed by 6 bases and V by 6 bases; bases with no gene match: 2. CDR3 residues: CACRDSNSPLHF. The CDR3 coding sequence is TGTGCCTGCCGGGACAGTAATTCACCCCTCCACTTT.

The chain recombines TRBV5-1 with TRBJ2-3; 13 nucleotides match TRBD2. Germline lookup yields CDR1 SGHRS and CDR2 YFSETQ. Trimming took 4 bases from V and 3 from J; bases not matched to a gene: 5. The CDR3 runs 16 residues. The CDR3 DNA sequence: TGCGCCAGCAGCCCACTAGCGGGAGGGATTACAGATACGCAGTATTTT. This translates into CASSPLAGGITDTQYF.

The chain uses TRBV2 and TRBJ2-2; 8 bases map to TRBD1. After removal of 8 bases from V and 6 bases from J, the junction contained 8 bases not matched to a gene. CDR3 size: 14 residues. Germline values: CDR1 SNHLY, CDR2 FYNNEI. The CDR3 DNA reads TGTGCCAGCGGAGGAACAGGGGGGTCCGGGGAGCTGTTTTTT. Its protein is CASGGTGGSGELFF.

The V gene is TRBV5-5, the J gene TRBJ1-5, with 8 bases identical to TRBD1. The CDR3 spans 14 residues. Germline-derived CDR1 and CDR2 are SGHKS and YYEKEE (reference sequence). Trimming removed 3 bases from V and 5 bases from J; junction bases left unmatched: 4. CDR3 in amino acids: CASSSGQGHQPQHF. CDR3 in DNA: TGTGCCAGCAGCTCCGGACAGGGACATCAGCCCCAGCATTTT.

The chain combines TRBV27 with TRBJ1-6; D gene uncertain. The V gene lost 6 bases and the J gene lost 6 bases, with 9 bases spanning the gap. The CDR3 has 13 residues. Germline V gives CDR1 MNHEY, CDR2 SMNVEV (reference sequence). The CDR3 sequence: CASRNTPNSPLHF. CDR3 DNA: TGTGCCAGCAGAAACACCCCTAATTCACCCCTCCACTTT.

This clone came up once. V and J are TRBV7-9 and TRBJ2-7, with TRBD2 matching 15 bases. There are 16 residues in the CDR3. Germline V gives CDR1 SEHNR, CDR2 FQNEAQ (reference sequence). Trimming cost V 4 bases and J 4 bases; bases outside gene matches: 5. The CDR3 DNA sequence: TGTGCCAGCAGCTACCCCGGGACTAGCGGGGGGTACGAGCAGTACTTC. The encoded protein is CASSYPGTSGGYEQYF.

The chain's CDR3 is CASIPIGSTGNTIYF. The CDR3 DNA follows: TGTGCCAGCATACCTATAGGGAGCACTGGAAACACCATATATTTT. V gene TRBV27 combines with J gene TRBJ1-3; no reliable D call. V was clipped by 7 bases and J by 2 bases, with 15 bases between them. This CDR3 has 15 amino acids. Looked up from germline, CDR1 is MNHEY and CDR2 is SMNVEV (reference sequence).

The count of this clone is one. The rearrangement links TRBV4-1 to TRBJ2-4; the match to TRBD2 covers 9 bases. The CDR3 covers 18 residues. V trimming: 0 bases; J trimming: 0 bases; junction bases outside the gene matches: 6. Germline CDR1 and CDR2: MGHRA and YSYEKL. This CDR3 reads CASSQEASGNLAKNIQYF. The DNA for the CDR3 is TGCGCCAGCAGCCAAGAGGCTAGCGGGAATTTAGCCAAAAACATTCAGTACTTC.

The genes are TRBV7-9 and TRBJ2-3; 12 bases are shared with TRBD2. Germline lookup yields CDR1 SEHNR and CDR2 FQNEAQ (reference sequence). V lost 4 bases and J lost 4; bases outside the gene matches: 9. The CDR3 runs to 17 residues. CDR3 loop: CASSSKKTSGSSDTQYF. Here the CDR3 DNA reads TGTGCCAGCAGCTCCAAGAAGACTAGCGGGAGTTCAGATACGCAGTATTTT.

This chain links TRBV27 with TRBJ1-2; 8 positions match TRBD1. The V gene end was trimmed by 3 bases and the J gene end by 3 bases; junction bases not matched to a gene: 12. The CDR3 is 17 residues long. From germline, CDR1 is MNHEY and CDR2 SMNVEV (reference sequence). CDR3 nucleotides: TGTGCCAGCAGTTTTGAGACAGGGGCGCAATCATACTATGGCTACACCTTC. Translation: CASSFETGAQSYYGYTF.

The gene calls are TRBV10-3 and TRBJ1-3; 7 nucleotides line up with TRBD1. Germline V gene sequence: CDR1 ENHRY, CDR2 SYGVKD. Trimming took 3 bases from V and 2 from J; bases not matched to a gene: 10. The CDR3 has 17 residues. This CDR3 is CAISDPLTGNTGNTIYF. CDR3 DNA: TGTGCCATCAGTGATCCCTTGACAGGGAATACTGGAAACACCATATATTTT.

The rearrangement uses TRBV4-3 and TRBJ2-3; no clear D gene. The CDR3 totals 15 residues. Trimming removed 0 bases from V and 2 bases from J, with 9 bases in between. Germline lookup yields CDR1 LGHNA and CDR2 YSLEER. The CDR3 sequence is CASSQDLAVTDTQYF. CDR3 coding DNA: TGCGCCAGCAGCCAAGATTTGGCAGTCACAGATACGCAGTATTTT.

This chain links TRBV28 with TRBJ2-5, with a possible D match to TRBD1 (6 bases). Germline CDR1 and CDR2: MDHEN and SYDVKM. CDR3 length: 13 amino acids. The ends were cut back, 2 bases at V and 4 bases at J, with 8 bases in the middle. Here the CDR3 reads CASSLKGVETQYF. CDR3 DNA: TGTGCCAGCAGTTTAAAGGGGGTAGAGACCCAGTACTTC.

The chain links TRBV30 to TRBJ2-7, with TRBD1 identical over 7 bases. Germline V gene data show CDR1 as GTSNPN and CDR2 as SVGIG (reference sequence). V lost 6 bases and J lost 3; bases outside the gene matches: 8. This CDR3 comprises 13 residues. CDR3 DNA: TGTGCCTGCAATACAGGGGTGGACTACGAGCAGTACTTC. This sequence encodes CACNTGVDYEQYF.

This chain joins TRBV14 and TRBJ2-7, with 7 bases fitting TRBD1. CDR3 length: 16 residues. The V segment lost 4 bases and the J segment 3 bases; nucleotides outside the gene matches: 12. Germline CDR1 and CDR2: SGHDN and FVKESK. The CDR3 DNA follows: TGTGCCAGCAGCCTAACATTCGGACAGGTGAGCTACGAGCAGTACTTC. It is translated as CASSLTFGQVSYEQYF.

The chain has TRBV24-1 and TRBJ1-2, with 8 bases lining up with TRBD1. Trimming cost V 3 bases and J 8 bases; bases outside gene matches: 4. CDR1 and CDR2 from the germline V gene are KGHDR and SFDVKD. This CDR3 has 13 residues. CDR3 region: CATSDPTGVGYTF. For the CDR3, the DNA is TGTGCCACCAGTGATCCGACAGGGGTCGGCTACACCTTC.